The 5 T cell receptor beta chains listed next were all sequenced from one sample in a study of T cells after yellow fever vaccination. TCRdb ran MiXCR on the 5' RACE reads and lists one entry per CDR3 protein. Of approximately 250,000 distinct CDR3 sequences listed, more than 3.5% were seen once; the top ten hold roughly a fifth. The sequencing used PBMCs, collected 15 days after the yellow fever booster vaccination. These receptors came from a man aged 18 to 30 who received the YFV17D yellow fever vaccine.

This chain joins TRBV20-1 and TRBJ2-7, with 7 bases fitting TRBD2. V was clipped by 0 bases and J by 3 bases; unmatched bases: 5. The CDR3 is 14 residues long. The V gene's germline CDR1 is DFQATT and CDR2 SNEGSKA (reference sequence). The CDR3 is CSARDGRGNYEQYF. CDR3 bases: TGCAGTGCTAGAGATGGGCGGGGGAACTACGAGCAGTACTTC.

This clonotype showed up many times. This chain connects TRBV11-2 to TRBJ1-6; D gene ambiguous. V lost 3 bases and J lost 10, with 13 bases in between. This CDR3 is 14 amino acids long. Germline CDR1 is SGHAT and CDR2 is FQNNGV. CDR3: CASSLRSGVSPLHF. CDR3 nucleotides: TGTGCCAGCAGCTTGAGGTCCGGGGTCTCACCCCTCCACTTT.

Ten or more counts support this clonotype. The chain joins TRBV20-1 to TRBJ2-1; weak D call: TRBD2 (6 bases). V was pared by 3 bases and J by 2 bases, with 11 bases between. CDR1 is DFQATT, CDR2 SNEGSKA, per germline (reference sequence). The CDR3 is 14 residues long. The CDR3 loop reads CSASLSGAYNEQFF. Written as DNA, the CDR3 is TGCAGTGCTAGTCTTAGCGGAGCCTACAATGAGCAGTTCTTC.

This clonotype has at least ten counts. The chain links TRBV7-3 to TRBJ1-6; no clear D. Trimming removed 1 base at V and 8 bases at J, with 9 bases between. The CDR3 has 14 residues. Looked up from germline, CDR1 is SGHTA and CDR2 is FQGTGA. The CDR3 loop reads CASSLNGRYSPLHF. In nucleotides, the CDR3 is TGTGCCAGCAGCTTAAACGGCCGTTATTCACCCCTCCACTTT.

This clonotype was observed at least ten times. This chain connects TRBV7-9 to TRBJ2-7, with a tentative D call TRBD2 (6 bases). The CDR3 runs to 15 residues. Germline CDR1 reads SEHNR; CDR2 reads FQNEAQ (reference sequence). The V end was cut by 5 bases, the J end by 3 bases, with 17 bases between. DNA of the CDR3: TGTGCCAGCAGCCCGAAACTAGCTAAAGGCTACGAGCAGTACTTC. It specifies CASSPKLAKGYEQYF.